This T cell receptor beta chain comes out of a study of cytomegalovirus exposure and HLA in healthy donors (dated by TCRdb to about 2017). Looking at the study overall: The roughly 670 repertoires of the first cohort and the 120 validation repertoires were produced on the same platform, according to a later analysis. To predict cytomegalovirus infection status, the study brought together high-throughput TCR immunosequencing, statistical association of individual TCRs with disease status, and machine learning. The aim of the study was to test whether cataloging public T cell receptors could identify signatures of past pathogen exposure. Along with the approximately 700-subject first cohort, a separate validation cohort of over a hundred different subjects was used. The full study reports these points: The validation cohort had no HLA typing available for a later analysis, so co-occurrence within that cohort was assessed over all 130 or so repertoires. It was suggested by the authors that the approach could potentially be generalized to other disease states and immunological phenotypes. Cytomegalovirus status was reported to be diagnosed by the classifier with high specificity and sensitivity in both the original and validation cohorts. In vitro tests confirmed that three of the cytomegalovirus-associated TCR beta chains recognize cytomegalovirus antigens. The study listed 164 TCR beta chains as associated with cytomegalovirus. Most TCR sequences were seen in very few donors, while some public TCRs were found in many individuals. Of the cluster scores, 90% to 95% were above 0 in a later analysis, which found that TCRs clustered in the first cohort also tended to co-occur in the roughly 130 validation repertoires.

This clone is a singleton in its sample. Its antigen specificity is not known. No per-base quality is available; no much larger clone lies one base away. The donors were included in the validation cohort of over a hundred subjects, a group kept apart from the roughly 730-subject first cohort. The method was the immunoSEQ multiplex PCR assay. In the source study's methods: A statistical classification framework was built to diagnose cytomegalovirus status from the catalog of TCR beta chain sequences. The table was pulled from immuneACCESS by TCRdb, which kept in-frame rearrangements only. Such tables lose some clones; where checked, under half of the loss comes from unresolved V genes, and the rest has no known cause. V and J calls and clone size are as listed in that table; D and trimming were resolved from the DNA. For this sample the table gives over 200,000 clones, of which roughly 87% were detected only once. The ten largest make up 3% to 3.5% of the sample.

The CDR3 holds 12 amino acids from the cysteine to the phenylalanine. Here the CDR3 DNA is all that survives: 36 bases in frame from base 1. Trimming takes 3 bases from V and 5 bases from J, and the germline ends sit 7 bases apart. The germline V gene supplies CDR1 SNHLY and CDR2 FYNNEI. Sequenced: PBMCs. This receptor was taken from a woman in her 30s in good health and CMV-seronegative. This receptor chain uses TRBV2 and TRBJ1-1, with the D gene too uncertain to name. The DNA sequence follows: TGTGCCAGCAGTGATGGGGTAACTGAAGCTTTCTTT. Translated, this gives CASSDGVTEAFF.